Shown below are 27 T cell receptor beta chains from a single sample sequenced in a study of tumor and adjacent non-tumor tissue in lung cancer. Three rounds of nested PCR, following a modified ARM-PCR protocol, produced the TCRbeta library. TCRdb passed the multiplex PCR reads through MiXCR, listing each CDR3 protein once. The sample comprises roughly 76,000 distinct CDR3 sequences, 55% to 70% of which are singletons, and over 9.5% rests with the top ten. This sample's RNA came from whole unsorted tissue. The sequenced sample consisted of lung tumor tissue. The receptors originated from a woman aged 70 to 79 with non-small cell lung cancer.

CDR3 region: CASSHGGRGLGQPQHF. The CDR3 bases are TGCGCCAGCAGCCACGGGGGCAGGGGGCTGGGCCAGCCCCAGCATTTT. The genes are TRBV4-1 and TRBJ1-5, with 8 bases fitting TRBD1. V was clipped by 3 bases and J by 7 bases; unmatched bases: 11. This CDR3 is 16 amino acids long. CDR1 and CDR2 from the germline V gene are MGHRA and YSYEKL.

This clonotype was counted only a few times. The missing conserved phenylalanine or tryptophan at the end of this CDR3 makes a read error likely. The chain carries TRBV6-1 and TRBJ2-3; TRBD1 matches 7 bases. The ends lost 4 bases at V and 2 bases at J; junction bases unmatched: 6. This CDR3 comprises 15 residues. Looked up from germline, CDR1 is MNHNS and CDR2 is SASEGT. The CDR3 coding sequence is TGTGCCAGCAGTGTTCGACAGGGATCCACAGATACGCAGTATTCT. Translated, it gives CASSVRQGSTDTQYS.

On this clonotype itself: Possible read error: a much larger clone is one base away. The chain carries TRBV6-5 and TRBJ1-1; 7 bases are shared with TRBD1. The ends lost 5 bases at V and 3 bases at J; junction bases unmatched: 9. The CDR3 loop spans 15 amino acids. Germline CDR1 and CDR2: MNHEY and SVGAGI. The CDR3 DNA is TGTGCCAGCAGTCCGACGAGGGGGCAGGACACTGAAGCTTTCTTT. Protein product: CASSPTRGQDTEAFF.

Comment on this clonotype: One base away lies a much larger clone, so this may be a sequencing read error. J is TRBJ2-1 and V is TRBV30; D unresolved. Looked up from germline, CDR1 is GTSNPN and CDR2 is SVGIG (reference sequence). The CDR3 covers 11 residues. The V gene lost 0 bases and the J gene lost 3 bases, with 0 bases spanning the gap. The CDR3 loop reads CAWSVYNEQFF. The CDR3, as DNA: TGTGCCTGGAGTGTCTACAATGAGCAGTTCTTC.

This clonotype was detected only a few times. V is TRBV9 and J is TRBJ2-7, with a weak D call TRBD2 (6 bases). This CDR3 is 14 amino acids long. With 0 bases removed from V and 7 bases from J, the gap between germline ends came to 14 bases. Germline CDR1 reads SGDLS; CDR2 reads YYNGEE. CDR3 DNA sequence: TGTGCCAGCAGCGTAGACCTAGCGTCCAGGGAGCAGTACTTC. Protein: CASSVDLASREQYF.

This clonotype was found once. It may be a read error: a sequence one base away is much more abundant. The J gene is TRBJ1-1, the V gene TRBV28, with 9 positions matching TRBD1. The CDR3 is 15 amino acids. V trimming: 2 bases; J trimming: 1 base; junction bases outside the gene matches: 2. Germline loops: CDR1 MDHEN, CDR2 SYDVKM. CDR3 in amino acids: CASSLTGGANTEAFF. In nucleotides, the CDR3 is TGTGCCAGCAGTTTAACAGGGGGCGCGAACACTGAAGCTTTCTTT.

This clonotype has a count of ten or more. V usage is TRBV5-1 and J usage is TRBJ2-5; the D gene is possibly TRBD1 (5 bases). The germline CDR1 and CDR2 sequences are SGHRS and YFSETQ. The CDR3 has 13 amino acids. V lost 7 bases and J 2 bases, leaving 12 bases between the germline ends. This CDR3 is CASAQTAQETQYF. CDR3 DNA sequence: TGCGCCAGCGCCCAGACAGCACAAGAGACCCAGTACTTC.

Remarks on this clonotype: The junction departs from germline at one end; a sequencing error may be responsible. This chain joins TRBV11-1 and TRBJ2-7; 9 bases map to TRBD1. The CDR3 spans 14 residues. The germline V gene encodes CDR1 SGHAT and CDR2 FQDESV (reference sequence). In nucleotides, the CDR3 is TGTGCCAGCAGACCGGGACAGGGTATCTACGAGGTGTATTTC. This translates into CASRPGQGIYEVYF.

On this clonotype: The junction differs from germline at one of its ends, possibly a read error. This chain joins TRBV6-6 and TRBJ2-3; perhaps D is TRBD1 or TRBD2 (5 bases each). CDR1 MNHNY and CDR2 SVGAGI come from the germline V gene (reference sequence). The length of the CDR3 is 15 residues. CDR3 coding DNA: TGTGCCAGCAGCTACACCAGGGAGCCGACAGATACGCATTATTTT. As protein: CASSYTREPTDTHYF.

With regard to this clonotype: The junction and the germline gene differ at one end; a read error may be behind it. This chain joins TRBV5-1 and TRBJ1-2; 8 nucleotides agree with TRBD1. The CDR3 consists of 17 residues. Per germline, CDR1 SGHRS and CDR2 YFSETQ. The CDR3 protein is CASSPNLSAGGNYDYTF. CDR3 bases: TGCGCCAGCAGCCCAAATCTGTCGGCAGGGGGCAACTATGACTACACCTTC.

The chain couples TRBV20-1 to TRBJ2-7, with 11 bases identical to TRBD2. Per germline, CDR1 DFQATT and CDR2 SNEGSKA (reference sequence). The length of the CDR3 is 16 residues. Losses at the gene ends were 5 bases for V and 1 base for J; bases not matched to a gene: 10. This CDR3 is CSAVTGTSGTSYEQYF. The CDR3 nucleotides read TGCAGTGCTGTCACCGGGACTAGCGGAACTTCCTACGAGCAGTACTTC.

The chain has TRBV11-1 and TRBJ1-5; the D gene is possibly TRBD1 (6 bases). CDR1 is SGHAT, CDR2 FQDESV, per germline (reference sequence). The CDR3 runs 15 residues. Trimming shortened V by 5 bases and J by 5 bases, and 16 bases separated the two germline ends. CDR3 coding DNA: TGTGCCAGCAGCACAGGGACACGGGCCTATCAGCCCCAGCATTTT. Translated: CASSTGTRAYQPQHF.

The chain joins TRBV29-1 to TRBJ2-1, with TRBD2 as a possible D gene (5 bases). Germline CDR1 reads SQVTM; CDR2 reads ANQGSEA. The V end was cut by 7 bases, the J end by 5 bases, with 18 bases between. This CDR3 is 14 amino acids long. CDR3: CSAPTNGSHNEQFF. The CDR3 DNA reads as TGCAGCGCCCCGACTAACGGGTCCCACAATGAGCAGTTCTTC.

This rearrangement joins TRBV30 to TRBJ1-2; D perhaps matches TRBD1 (6 bases). Germline V gives CDR1 GTSNPN, CDR2 SVGIG (reference sequence). V was clipped by 6 bases and J by 7 bases, with 21 bases between them. The CDR3 consists of 14 residues. CDR3 nucleotides: TGTGCCTGTGGTTACAGGGCCCGGCGACGTGGCTACACCTTC. Residues: CACGYRARRRGYTF. Full variable domain (remainder filled in from reference TRBV30 and TRBJ1-2): SQTIHQWPATLVQPVGSPLSLECTVEGTSNPNLYWYRQAAGRGLQLLFYSVGIGQISSEVPQNLSASRPQDRQFILSSKKLLLSDSGFYLCACGYRARRRGYTFGSGTRLTVV.

A note on this clonotype: Lacking the conserved final phenylalanine or tryptophan, this CDR3 likely reflects a read error. The chain carries TRBV11-3 and TRBJ2-3; a weak D match, TRBD2 (6 bases). Per the germline V gene, CDR1 is SGHNT and CDR2 is YENEEA. The CDR3 length is 17 residues. This chain's CDR3 is CASSQYIREESTDTQYL. The CDR3 DNA reads as TGTGCAAGCAGCCAATACATCAGGGAGGAGAGCACAGATACGCAGTATCTA.

This chain links TRBV24-1 with TRBJ2-1; TRBD2 matches at 8 bases. In germline, CDR1 is KGHDR, CDR2 SFDVKD. Losses at the gene ends were 5 bases for V and 0 bases for J; bases not matched to a gene: 20. This CDR3 has 21 amino acids. The CDR3 spells CATSGWNRQAGAQSSYNEQFF. DNA for the CDR3: TGTGCCACCAGTGGTTGGAACAGACAAGCGGGAGCCCAAAGCTCCTACAATGAGCAGTTCTTC.

In the case of this clonotype: It is likely a read error, because the conserved phenylalanine at the end of the CDR3 is missing. The limits of the CDR3 on the DNA are not certain, so only TCRdb's listed CDR3 is given. The CDR3 loop reads CASSLDASSYEQYS. J is TRBJ2-7 and V is TRBV7-8. Germline V CDR1 and CDR2: SGHVS, FQNEAQ. The CDR3 has 14 residues if both end residues are counted.

Regarding this clonotype: This may come from a read error, since a much larger clone is one base off. The chain is built from TRBV5-1 and TRBJ2-1; 8 bases match TRBD2. Germline-derived CDR1 and CDR2 are SGHRS and YFSETQ. This CDR3 contains 18 residues. Germline trimming cut 0 bases from V and 5 bases from J; bases unmatched to any gene: 13. DNA of the CDR3: TGCGCCAGCAGCTTGGAACCCACCGGGAGGGGAGAGCACAATGAGCAGTTCTTC. Its translation is CASSLEPTGRGEHNEQFF.

A few counts support this clonotype. The V call is TRBV28, the J call TRBJ2-7; TRBD1 is a possible D gene (6 bases). V dropped 6 bases and J dropped 5 bases, with 20 bases sitting between them. Germline V gene data show CDR1 as MDHEN and CDR2 as SYDVKM. The CDR3 sequence is 15 residues long. The CDR3 nucleotides are TGTGCCAGCAGGAAAGGGGGTTTTAGGGCCCACGAGCAGTACTTC. Its translation is CASRKGGFRAHEQYF.

About this clonotype: The junction differs from germline at one of its ends, possibly a read error. The rearrangement links TRBV29-1 to TRBJ2-5; 7 bases align to TRBD2. This CDR3 contains 15 residues. CDR1 and CDR2 from the germline V gene are SQVTM and ANQGSEA. The DNA for the CDR3 is TGCAGCGTTGAAGGGACTAGAGGAGACCAAGAGACCCAGTATTTC. It specifies CSVEGTRGDQETQYF.

CDR3 bases: TGTGCCAGCAGTGGATTTGTGGTTGATGAAGCTTTCTTT. It encodes CASSGFVVDEAFF. The chain joins TRBV25-1 to TRBJ1-1; D is unresolved. The V and J ends lost 4 bases and 7 bases respectively, with 13 bases between them. The length of the CDR3 is 13 residues. The germline V gene encodes CDR1 MGHDK and CDR2 SYGVNS.

This clonotype showed up many times. V gene TRBV4-2 combines with J gene TRBJ2-7; D ambiguous. V was clipped by 0 bases and J by 2 bases, with 2 bases between them. This CDR3 is 12 amino acids long. CDR1 and CDR2 (germline): LGHNA, YNFKEQ. This CDR3 is CASSQDAYEQYF. The CDR3 coding sequence is TGTGCCAGCAGCCAAGATGCCTACGAGCAGTACTTC.

Notes on this clonotype: A read error may account for a junction end that differs from germline. The chain carries TRBV29-1 and TRBJ1-5, with a possible D match to TRBD1 (6 bases). The CDR3 sequence is 13 residues long. Germline V lookup: CDR1 SQVTM, CDR2 ANQGSEA. The DNA for the CDR3 is TGCAGCGTTGCCCGGGATAGGGGGGACCCCCAGCACTTT. It encodes CSVARDRGDPQHF.

Notes on this clonotype: An end of the junction does not agree with germline; a read error may underlie this. V usage is TRBV29-1 and J usage is TRBJ2-3, with D tentatively TRBD2 (6 bases). Germline-derived CDR1 and CDR2 are SQVTM and ANQGSEA. The CDR3 runs 13 residues. The CDR3 DNA is TGCAGCATTGATAGCGGTGGGAGTGATACGCAGTATTTT. It codes for CSIDSGGSDTQYF.

CDR3 in amino acids: CASSAALGLAGGTDTQYF. As DNA, the CDR3 is TGTGCCAGCAGCGCAGCTTTGGGACTAGCGGGAGGCACAGATACGCAGTATTTT. The chain is built from TRBV7-8 and TRBJ2-3; 14 positions agree with TRBD2. Germline values: CDR1 SGHVS, CDR2 FQNEAQ. The CDR3 is 18 residues long. The V segment lost 5 bases and the J segment 1 base; nucleotides outside the gene matches: 8.

On this clonotype: A read error may explain this, as a much larger clone is one base away. V is TRBV11-2 and J is TRBJ2-1; possibly TRBD1 or TRBD2 for D (5 bases each). The V and J ends lost 2 bases and 5 bases respectively, with 19 bases between them. Germline assignment: CDR1 SGHAT and CDR2 FQNNGV. The CDR3 is 17 amino acids. Written as DNA, the CDR3 is TGTGCCAGCAGCTTACGATCCGGGACGGGGTCCAACAATGAGCAGTTCTTC. Amino acid sequence: CASSLRSGTGSNNEQFF.

This sequence joins TRBV6-5 and TRBJ2-1; 7 bases are shared with TRBD2. Per germline, CDR1 MNHEY and CDR2 SVGAGI. Trimming took 5 bases from V and 15 from J; bases not matched to a gene: 13. The CDR3 spans 13 residues. CDR3 region: CASSLDDSSGLFF. The CDR3 nucleotides read TGTGCCAGCAGTCTCGACGATTCTAGCGGTCTGTTCTTC.